The sequence of this TCR beta chain was determined in a study of chemoradiotherapy in HPV16-positive cancers. Assay used: immunoSEQ multiplex PCR; TCRdb lists only in-frame clones, some missing. The sample records some 900 clones, roughly 90% being singletons. The CDR3 is made up of 14 amino acids. The V gene end was trimmed by 6 bases and the J gene end by 3 bases; junction bases not matched to a gene: 8. Germline V CDR1 and CDR2: SGHDT, YYEEEE. The sample here was tumor tissue, taken from a patient who underwent chemoradiotherapy. This sequence originates from a human donor with HPV-associated anogenital cancer. The chain links TRBV5-6 to TRBJ1-1, with TRBD1 matching over 7 bases. The CDR3 is CASTGDSLDTEAFF. CDR3 DNA sequence: TGTGCCAGCACCGGGGACAGTCTGGACACTGAAGCTTTCTTT.